This record concerns one T cell receptor beta chain sequence. Its antigen remains unknown. The data belong to a study of PD-L1 blockade in urothelial cancer. The overall study: Male sex and bladder-origin urothelial cancer characterized about 85% of the 29 patients. Study results and limitations: At 3 weeks on treatment, tumor-associated clones expanded more with durable benefit.

The V gene's germline CDR1 is ENHRY and CDR2 SYGVKD. Trimming took 3 bases from V and 7 from J, leaving 10 bases between them. CDR3 size: 12 residues. The patients' disease, urothelial carcinoma, was locally advanced or metastatic. Every PCR received spiked-in synthetic TCR analog templates. Data came from immunoSEQ multiplex PCR; TCRdb stores just in-frame clones and leaves some out. Of more than 70,000 clones in the sample, 85% to 90% are singletons; the top ten hold around 3.3%. This rearrangement joins TRBV10-3 to TRBJ2-7, with unresolved D. The TCR originated in a man aged 60-69 years with urothelial cancer. Sequencing used PBMCs, obtained around atezolizumab (anti-PD-L1) treatment. CDR3 sequence reads: CAISEVSGEQYF. The CDR3 nucleotides are TGTGCCATCAGTGAAGTCTCCGGGGAGCAGTACTTC.